This T cell receptor beta chain was obtained from a study of PD-L1 blockade in urothelial cancer (dated by TCRdb to 2015 to 2018). Some background on the complete study: All patients started therapy in the mid-2010s and received atezolizumab 1,200 mg intravenously every 3 weeks. Blood samples gave a median of 141,255 T cells and approximately 81,000 unique TCRs, with a median clonality of 0.080. Durable clinical benefit was defined as a progression-free survival longer than 6 months, and TCR features were additionally tested against progression-free survival and overall survival. Under 30 patients had pretreatment blood TCR-seq, some 25 had at least one posttreatment blood collection, and some 25 had tumor TCR-seq. Blood samples were analyzed at two time points: 3 weeks after treatment start (second dose) and 6 weeks after treatment start. Patients had an ECOG performance status of 0 or 1 and had received between 0 and 3 prior chemotherapy regimens. About nine tenths of the roughly 29 patients were males with bladder-origin urothelial cancer, and 18 of 29 reported a prior smoking history. Pretreatment tumor samples and matched peripheral blood, collected serially before and after atezolizumab treatment, underwent TCR sequencing. An exploratory multi-omic analysis was conducted of the somatic, immune and clinical correlates of response to PD-L1 blockade with atezolizumab in urothelial cancer. In the same patients who had TCR sequencing, pretreatment tumors also underwent whole exome sequencing and RNA sequencing. Durable clinical benefit was achieved by nine patients but not by the remaining 20.

Concerning this clone: Its antigen is unknown. No quality values exist for individual bases; no much larger clone is one base distant.

The time point tag for this specimen amounts to: pretreatment peripheral blood. A cohort of about 27 patients with locally advanced or metastatic urothelial carcinoma, treated at Memorial Sloan Kettering on a trial protocol, was included. Peripheral blood mononuclear cells were collected pretreatment and during treatment, with between 1 and 8 total time points per patient. The Qiagen DNeasy Blood extraction kit was used to purify genomic DNA from total PBMCs and tumor samples. PBMCs were collected pretreatment and during treatment and were isolated and stored as previously described. Synthetic TCR analog templates were spiked into each PCR to estimate absolute template abundance from read counts. The immunoSEQ assay was used to amplify TCRbeta CDR3 regions from genomic DNA with bias-controlled V and J gene primers. Sequencing of rearranged TCRbeta segments was done at approximately 20X coverage. As for the authors' bioinformatics: Sequencing errors were corrected by clustering and CDR3s were annotated against IMGT to assign V, D and J genes. Out-of-frame and stop-codon sequences were excluded, and only productive TCRbeta rearrangements were used in downstream analyses. To compute clonality, Shannon entropy was normalized by the log of the number of unique productive sequences and then subtracted from one. Clones differing between time points or between blood and tumor were identified by Fisher's exact test with Benjamini-Hochberg correction at adjusted p below 0.01. The clones in this table, taken by TCRdb from immuneACCESS, are in-frame only. Not every clone is retained; where verified, under half of the shortfall comes from an unresolved V gene, and the cause of the rest is unknown. V and J calls and clone size are those listed in that table; D and trimming were worked out from the DNA. The sample table lists about 130,000 clones, around 84% of them with a count of one. The top ten hold 2.5% to 4% of the sample.

Results the study describes overall, beyond this receptor: Improved progression-free and overall survival was found to be associated with pretreatment peripheral blood TCR clonality below the median. Because of the small sample size (n ≈ 31) and the many exploratory analyses performed, the results are intended to be regarded as hypothesis-generating. Greater expansion of tumor-associated TCR clones in peripheral blood 3 weeks after the start of treatment was observed in patients with durable benefit (n of about 20, p = 0.022).

This clonotype originated in a man aged 50 or older with urothelial cancer. Specimen: PBMCs, collected around atezolizumab (anti-PD-L1) treatment.

Read as DNA, the sequence is TGTGCCAGTAGTATTGGGGGAGGAACTGAAGCTTTCTTT. The encoded protein is CASSIGGGTEAFF. The sequence links TRBV19 to TRBJ1-1, and possibly TRBD1, on 5 matching bases. Counted from cysteine to phenylalanine, this CDR3 has 13 amino acids. The only DNA kept is the CDR3, 39 bases in frame from the first base. Between the V and J ends, shortened by 3 bases and 5 bases respectively, the junction contains 10 bases. According to the germline V gene (reference sequence), CDR1 reads LNHDA and CDR2 reads SQIVND.